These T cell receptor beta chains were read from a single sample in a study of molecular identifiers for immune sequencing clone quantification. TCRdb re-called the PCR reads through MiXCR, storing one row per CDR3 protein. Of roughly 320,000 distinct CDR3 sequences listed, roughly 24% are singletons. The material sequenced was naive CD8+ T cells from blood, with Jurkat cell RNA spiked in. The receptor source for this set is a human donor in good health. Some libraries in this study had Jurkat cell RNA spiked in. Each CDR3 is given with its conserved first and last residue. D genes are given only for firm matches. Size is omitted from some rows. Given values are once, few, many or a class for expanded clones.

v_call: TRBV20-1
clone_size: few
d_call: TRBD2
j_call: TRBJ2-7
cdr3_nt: TGCAGTGCTAGAGCCATGACTAGCGGGGGCTACGAGCAGTACTTC
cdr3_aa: CSARAMTSGGYEQYF

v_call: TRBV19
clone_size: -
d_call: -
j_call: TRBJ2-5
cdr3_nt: TGTGCCAGTAGTACCACAGGGAAAGGTACCCAGTACTTC
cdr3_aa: CASSTTGKGTQYF

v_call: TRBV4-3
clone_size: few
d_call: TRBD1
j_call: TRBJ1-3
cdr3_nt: TGCGCCAGCAGCCAGGACAGGGGGACAACTGGAAACACCATATATTTT
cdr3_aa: CASSQDRGTTGNTIYF

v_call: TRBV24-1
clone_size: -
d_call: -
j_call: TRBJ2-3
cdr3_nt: TGTGCCGTCGGGGAGACCGCGGGGACTAGCACAGATACGCAGTATTTT
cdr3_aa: CAVGETAGTSTDTQYF

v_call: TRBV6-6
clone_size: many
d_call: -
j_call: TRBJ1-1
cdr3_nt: TGTGCCAGCAGCCCGCTCTTTGGGGAGAACACTGAAGCTTTCTTT
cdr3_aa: CASSPLFGENTEAFF

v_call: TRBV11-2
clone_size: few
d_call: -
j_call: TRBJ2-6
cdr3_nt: TGTGCCAGCAGCTCAGACAGAATTTTTGGGGCCAACGTCCTGACTTTC
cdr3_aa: CASSSDRIFGANVLTF

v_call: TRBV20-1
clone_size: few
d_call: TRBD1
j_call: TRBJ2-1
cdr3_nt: TGCAGTGCTCGTTCCTGGGACAGGGGTTACGATGAGCAGTTCTTC
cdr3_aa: CSARSWDRGYDEQFF

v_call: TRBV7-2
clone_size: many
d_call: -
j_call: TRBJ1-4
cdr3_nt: TGTGCCAGCAGCTTAGTGGCAACTGAAAAACTGTTTTTT
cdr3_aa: CASSLVATEKLFF

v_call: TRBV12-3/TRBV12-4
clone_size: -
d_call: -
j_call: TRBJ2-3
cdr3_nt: TGTGCCAGCAGTCCCCTGCCAGGGATCACAGATACGCAGTATTTT
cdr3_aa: CASSPLPGITDTQYF

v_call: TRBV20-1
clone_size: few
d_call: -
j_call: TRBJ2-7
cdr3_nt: TGCAGTGCTAGGGCCCGGGGGCTACACGAGCAGTACTTC
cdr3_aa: CSARARGLHEQYF

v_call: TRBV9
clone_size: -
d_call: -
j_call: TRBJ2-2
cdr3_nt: TGTGCCAGCAGCGTATTTTGGCAGGACACCGGGGAGCTGTTTTTT
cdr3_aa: CASSVFWQDTGELFF

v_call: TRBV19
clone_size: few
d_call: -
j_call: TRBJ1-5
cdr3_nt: TGTGCCAGTAGTATAGGGGGGCTCCCCCAGCATTTT
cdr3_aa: CASSIGGLPQHF

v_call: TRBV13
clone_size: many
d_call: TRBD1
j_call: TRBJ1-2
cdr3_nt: TGTGCCAGCAGCCCGCGAACCGGGACAGGGTTCTATGGCTACACCTTC
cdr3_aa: CASSPRTGTGFYGYTF

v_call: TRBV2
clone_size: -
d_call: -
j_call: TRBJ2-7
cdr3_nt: TGTGCCAGCAGTGAAGTGCTAGCGATCAACTACGAGCAGTACTTC
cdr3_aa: CASSEVLAINYEQYF

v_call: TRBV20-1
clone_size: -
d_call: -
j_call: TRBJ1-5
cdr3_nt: TGCAGTGCCTCAGGGCCAAGGGGCAATCAGCCCCAGCATTTT
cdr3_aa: CSASGPRGNQPQHF

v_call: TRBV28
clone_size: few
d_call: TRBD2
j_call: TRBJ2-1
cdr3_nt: TGTGCCAGCTGTTTCCCCGCGGGAGCCGGCCTTAATGAGCAGTTCTTC
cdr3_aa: CASCFPAGAGLNEQFF

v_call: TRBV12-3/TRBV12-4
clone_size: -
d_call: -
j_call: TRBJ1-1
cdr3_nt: TGTGCCAGCAGTTTATCCCAACTACCCGGGTTCGTCGAAGCTTTCTTT
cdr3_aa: CASSLSQLPGFVEAFF

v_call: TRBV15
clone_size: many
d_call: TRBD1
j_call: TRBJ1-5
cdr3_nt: TGTGCCACCAGCAGCAACAGGGGCGGCAATCAGCCCCAGCATTTT
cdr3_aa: CATSSNRGGNQPQHF

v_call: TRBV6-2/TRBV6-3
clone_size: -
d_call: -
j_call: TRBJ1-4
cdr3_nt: TGTGCCAGCAACTTCCCCGATGAAAAACTGTTTTTT
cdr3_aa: CASNFPDEKLFF

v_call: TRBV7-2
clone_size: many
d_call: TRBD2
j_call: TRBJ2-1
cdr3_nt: TGTGCCAGCAGGTCCCTAGCGGGGGGCTTTGTTGAGCAGTTCTTC
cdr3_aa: CASRSLAGGFVEQFF

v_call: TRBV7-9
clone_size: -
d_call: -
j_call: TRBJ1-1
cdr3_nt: TGTGCCAGCAGCTCAACCCCAGCAGGGAGATCCTGGAACACTGAAGCTTTCTTT
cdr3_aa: CASSSTPAGRSWNTEAFF

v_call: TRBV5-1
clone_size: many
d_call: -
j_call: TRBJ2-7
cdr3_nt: TGCGCCAGCAGCCTAGAAGAAAAACACTACGAGCAGTACTTC
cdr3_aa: CASSLEEKHYEQYF

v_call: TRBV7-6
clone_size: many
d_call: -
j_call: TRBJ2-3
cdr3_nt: TGTGCCAGCAGCAGAACCGGGACCAGTAAAGATACGCAGTATTTT
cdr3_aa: CASSRTGTSKDTQYF

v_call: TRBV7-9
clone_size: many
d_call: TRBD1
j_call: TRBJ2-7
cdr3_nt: TGTGCCAGCAGCACACCACAGGGGTACGAGCAGTACTTC
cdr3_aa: CASSTPQGYEQYF

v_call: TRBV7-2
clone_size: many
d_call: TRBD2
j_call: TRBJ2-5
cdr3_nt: TGTGCCAGCAGCTTCAATCTTGGCGGACTAGCGGGCCAAGAGACCCAGTACTTC
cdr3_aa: CASSFNLGGLAGQETQYF

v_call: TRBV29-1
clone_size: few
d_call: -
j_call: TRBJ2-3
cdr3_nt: TGCAGCGCCAAGACTATCCCAGATACGCAGTATTTT
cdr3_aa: CSAKTIPDTQYF

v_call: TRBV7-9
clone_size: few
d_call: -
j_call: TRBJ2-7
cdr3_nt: TGTGCCAGCAGCCCTAGTTCGGGGGAGCAGTACTTC
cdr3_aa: CASSPSSGEQYF

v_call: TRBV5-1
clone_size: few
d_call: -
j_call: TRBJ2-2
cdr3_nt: TGCGCCAGCAGCTTGGATGTGGCACTAGCCGCGAACACCGGGGAGCTGTTTTTT
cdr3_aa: CASSLDVALAANTGELFF

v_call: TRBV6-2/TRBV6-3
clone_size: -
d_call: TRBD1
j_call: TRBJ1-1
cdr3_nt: TGTGCCAGCGTCCCCAAGGCAGGGGGCATTATGGACACTGAAGCTTTCTTT
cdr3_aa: CASVPKAGGIMDTEAFF

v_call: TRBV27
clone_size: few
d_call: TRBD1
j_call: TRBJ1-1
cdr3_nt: TGTGCCAGCAGTTTATTGGCAGGGGGCACTGAAGCTTTCTTT
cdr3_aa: CASSLLAGGTEAFF

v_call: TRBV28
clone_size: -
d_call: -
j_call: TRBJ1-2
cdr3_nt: TGTGCCCGCAACCACGAGGGAGCCTCTAGCTATGGCTACACCTTC
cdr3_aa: CARNHEGASSYGYTF

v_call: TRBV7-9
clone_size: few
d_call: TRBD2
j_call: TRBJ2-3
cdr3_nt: TGTGCCAGCAGCCTGACTAGCCAAGGCACAGATACGCAGTATTTT
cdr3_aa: CASSLTSQGTDTQYF

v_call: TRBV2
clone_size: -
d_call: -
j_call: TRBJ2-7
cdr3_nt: TGTGCCAGCAGTGAGGGGGCCCTTCTCCAGGGGGAGCAGTACTTC
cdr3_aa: CASSEGALLQGEQYF

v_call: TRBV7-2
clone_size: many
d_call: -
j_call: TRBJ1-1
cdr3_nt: TGTGCCAGCAGCCCTAGGGATGAGAGCTGGACTGAAGCTTTCTTT
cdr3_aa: CASSPRDESWTEAFF

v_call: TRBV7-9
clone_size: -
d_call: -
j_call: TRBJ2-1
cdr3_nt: TGTGCCAGCAGCCCCCAAAGTCGCAATGAGCAGCTCTTC
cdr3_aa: CASSPQSRNEQLF

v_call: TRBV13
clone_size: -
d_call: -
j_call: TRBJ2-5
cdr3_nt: TGTGCCAGCAGCTACCAAGAAGAGACCCAGTACTTC
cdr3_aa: CASSYQEETQYF

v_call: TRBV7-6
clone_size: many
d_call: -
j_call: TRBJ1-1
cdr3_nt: TGTGCCAGCAGCTTACCTGGGCCCGACACTGAAGCTTTCTTT
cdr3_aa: CASSLPGPDTEAFF

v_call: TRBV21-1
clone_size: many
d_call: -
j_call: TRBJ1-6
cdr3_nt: TGTGCCAGCAGCAAAGCCCGGGGGAAGGGCTCACCCCTCCACTTT
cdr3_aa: CASSKARGKGSPLHF

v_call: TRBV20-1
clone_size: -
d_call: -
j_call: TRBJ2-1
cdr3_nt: TGCAGTGCCGGTCGGGACTCGGAGCCCTACAATAAGCAGTTCTTC
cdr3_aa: CSAGRDSEPYNKQFF

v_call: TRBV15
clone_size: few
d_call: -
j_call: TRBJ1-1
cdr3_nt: TGTGCCACCAGCAGCGGGCAGGAGAACACTGAAGCTTTCTTT
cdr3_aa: CATSSGQENTEAFF